The sample holds many counts of the clone carrying this T cell receptor (beta chain). Its specificity is not known. This CDR3 has 13 amino acids. V shed 6 bases and J 6 bases; nucleotides not matched to a gene: 8. Germline V gene lookup returns CDR1 SQVTM and CDR2 ANQGSEA. The data belong to a study of response to subunit inactivated influenza vaccine. Study-level points and caveats: New T cells are recruited in small numbers by each seasonal influenza vaccination, according to the authors' suggestion.

Via MiXCR, TCRdb re-called the RT-PCR reads, giving one row per CDR3 protein. The table lists about 480,000 distinct CDR3 sequences, roughly 23% of them singletons, with approximately 1.9% in the top ten. This sample comprised CD4+ T cells sorted from PBMCs, obtained 5 days after vaccination. This receptor was taken from a man aged 50-59 years who received an inactivated influenza vaccine. The chain joins TRBV29-1 to TRBJ1-1; TRBD1 aligns across 9 bases. The CDR3 sequence: CSVTTGGGSEAFF. Here the CDR3 DNA reads TGCAGCGTGACGACAGGGGGTGGATCTGAAGCTTTCTTT.